These 3 T cell receptor beta chains were sequenced from one sample in a study of CD8 T cells in Susac syndrome. It was with random hexamers that roughly 0.45 to 1 ug RNA was reverse transcribed. MiXCR, applied by TCRdb to the immunoSEQ multiplex PCR reads, yields one record per CDR3 protein. The table records about 180,000 distinct CDR3 sequences, around 96% of them present only once. Sequencing was performed on CD8+ T cells from PBMCs. Receptors originate from a human donor with multiple sclerosis.

The chain couples TRBV9 to TRBJ2-7; 9 bases map to TRBD1. The CDR3 has 15 amino acids. CDR1 and CDR2 (germline): SGDLS, YYNGEE. Losses at the gene ends were 3 bases for V and 5 bases for J; bases not matched to a gene: 9. The DNA for the CDR3 is TGTGCCAGCAGCGCCCGAGGACAGGGGTTGGACGAGCAGTACTTC. It specifies CASSARGQGLDEQYF. Full variable domain (outside the CDR3, taken from reference TRBV9 and TRBJ2-7): DSGVTQTPKHLITATGQRVTLRCSPRSGDLSVYWYQQSLDQGLQFLIQYYNGEERAKGNILERFSAQQFPDLHSELNLSSLELGDSALYFCASSARGQGLDEQYFGPGTRLTVT.

This chain connects TRBV29-1 to TRBJ1-2, with D possibly TRBD1 on 5 matching bases. With 0 bases removed from V and 8 bases from J, the gap between germline ends came to 16 bases. CDR1 and CDR2 (germline): SQVTM, ANQGSEA. The CDR3 length is 14 residues. The CDR3 reads CSVEENRGAGGYTF. The CDR3 nucleotides are TGCAGCGTTGAAGAGAATAGGGGCGCAGGAGGCTACACCTTC.

The chain uses TRBV9 and TRBJ2-1; D possibly uses TRBD1 or TRBD2 (5 bases each). Germline lookup yields CDR1 SGDLS and CDR2 YYNGEE. With 4 bases removed from V and 2 bases from J, the gap between germline ends came to 13 bases. The CDR3 length is 15 residues. Here the CDR3 DNA reads TGTGCCAGCAGCCCGGGACCCCTCACCTACAATGAGCAGTTCTTC. It codes for CASSPGPLTYNEQFF.